This passage covers 27 T cell receptor beta chains from one sample sequenced in a study of patients and donors after allogeneic stem cell transplantation (TCRdb year 2020). The method behind the library was RT-PCR. The listed sequencing device is NextSeq 550. The public reads were quality trimmed at Q25 with fastp and then assembled into clones with MiXCR by TCRdb, keeping productive beta chains. Duplicate CDR3 protein sequences are folded into a single record with the most common DNA and genes. Within this sample are a few hundred thousand distinct CDR3 sequences, with about 38% of them counted one time only. Around 10% of the sample belongs to the ten largest clones. The sample was blood, either unsorted or a sorted T cell fraction (not recorded which). These receptors originate from a human donor who was either an allogeneic HSCT recipient or a stem cell or donor lymphocyte infusion donor (not recorded which). It is not recorded whose cells these are; they may come from a transplant donor.

The genes are TRBV20-1 and TRBJ2-3, with 7 bases that match TRBD1. CDR1 and CDR2 from the germline V gene are DFQATT and SNEGSKA (reference sequence). V was clipped by 0 bases and J by 7 bases; unmatched bases: 16. CDR3 size: 17 residues. CDR3 coding DNA: TGCAGTGCTAGAGATATCCAGACAGGGACCCCGATGTATACGCAGTATTTT. Translating it yields CSARDIQTGTPMYTQYF.

V usage is TRBV25-1 and J usage is TRBJ1-2; 7 bases match TRBD1. The CDR3 is 15 amino acids. The germline gives CDR1 MGHDK, CDR2 SYGVNS. J lost 2 bases, V lost 2 bases, and 5 bases had no gene match. The CDR3 is CASSEPGGPNYGYTF. The CDR3 bases are TGTGCCAGCAGTGAACCAGGGGGGCCAAACTATGGCTACACCTTC.

This clonotype was seen repeatedly, ten times or more. This chain links TRBV10-3 with TRBJ1-5; 8 positions match TRBD1. V was pared by 3 bases and J by 7 bases, with 8 bases of the junction left unmatched. The CDR3 contains 15 residues. CDR1 ENHRY and CDR2 SYGVKD come from the germline V gene. CDR3 amino acids: CAISEQDRGSQPQHF. The CDR3 coding sequence is TGTGCCATCAGTGAACAAGACAGGGGTTCCCAGCCCCAGCATTTT.

This sequence joins TRBV15 and TRBJ1-1; no firm D call. CDR3 size: 14 residues. Germline-derived CDR1 and CDR2 are LNHNV and YYDKDF (reference sequence). Trimming removed 1 base at V and 5 bases at J, with 11 bases between. CDR3 DNA: TGTGCCACCAGCAGAGTGGGTTCGGGGACTGAAGCTTTCTTT. Translation: CATSRVGSGTEAFF.

This clonotype was counted a few times. The chain links TRBV20-1 to TRBJ1-5, with D possibly matching TRBD1 (5 bases). Germline V gene sequence: CDR1 DFQATT, CDR2 SNEGSKA (reference sequence). This CDR3 comprises 14 residues. V lost 6 bases and J 2 bases, leaving 14 bases between the germline ends. In nucleotides, the CDR3 is TGCAGTGCCCTGGGGGGAAAAGGCAATCAGCCCCAGCATTTT. It specifies CSALGGKGNQPQHF.

CDR3 amino acids: CASSLVPGGYGYTF. CDR3 bases: TGTGCCAGCAGCTTGGTTCCAGGGGGCTATGGCTACACCTTC. V gene TRBV5-6 combines with J gene TRBJ1-2; 7 nucleotides match TRBD1. The CDR3 spans 14 residues. The germline CDR1 and CDR2 sequences are SGHDT and YYEEEE. J gave up 4 bases and V 0 bases, and 3 bases lay outside the gene matches.

This clonotype was observed a single time. V usage is TRBV29-1 and J usage is TRBJ2-7, with D perhaps matching TRBD1 (5 bases). The V end was cut by 2 bases, the J end by 9 bases, with 14 bases between. The CDR3 length is 12 residues. CDR1 is SQVTM, CDR2 ANQGSEA, per germline. CDR3: CSVEQGTSAQYF. CDR3 nucleotides: TGCAGCGTTGAACAGGGTACCTCGGCGCAGTACTTC.

The V and J genes are TRBV7-2 and TRBJ2-5; no reliable D call. In germline, CDR1 is SGHTA, CDR2 FQGNSA. The CDR3 totals 15 residues. Trimming left V 8 bases short and J 5 bases short, with 21 bases between. CDR3 sequence (DNA): TGTGCCAGCCAGTCTCAGTTGGGCTGGATGGAGACCCAGTACTTC. This translates into CASQSQLGWMETQYF.

The chain is built from TRBV12-3 or TRBV12-4 and TRBJ2-2; D is undetermined. Trimming took 3 bases from V and 6 from J, leaving 5 bases between them. This CDR3 contains 12 residues. DNA for the CDR3: TGTGCCAGCAGTTTTGCTTCCGGGGAGCTGTTTTTT. Encoded protein: CASSFASGELFF.

This clonotype was counted a few times. CDR3 in DNA: TGTGCCAGCAGTTTAAATTCCGCGGGGACAGGGTTTGGCTACACCTTC. It translates to CASSLNSAGTGFGYTF. The J gene is TRBJ1-2, the V gene TRBV12-3 or TRBV12-4, with 9 positions matching TRBD1. The CDR3 loop spans 16 amino acids. V lost 2 bases and J lost 7; bases outside the gene matches: 11.

This clonotype occurred a few times. This rearrangement joins TRBV25-1 to TRBJ1-1; 9 nucleotides align to TRBD1. The CDR3 totals 13 residues. Germline-derived CDR1 and CDR2 are MGHDK and SYGVNS. The trim removed 6 bases at V and 4 bases at J, leaving 3 bases unmatched. CDR3 loop: CASRRDRATEAFF. CDR3 in DNA: TGTGCCAGCAGGCGGGACAGGGCCACTGAAGCTTTCTTT.

The chain employs TRBV20-1 and TRBJ1-2, with D possibly TRBD1 on 6 matching bases. V lost 1 base, J lost 5 bases, and 14 bases lay in between. This CDR3 spans 14 amino acids. Germline-derived CDR1 and CDR2 are DFQATT and SNEGSKA (reference sequence). CDR3 in amino acids: CSARAPGARYGYTF. The CDR3 nucleotides are TGCAGTGCTAGAGCCCCAGGGGCTCGGTATGGCTACACCTTC.

CDR3 nucleotides: TGCAGTGCTAGAGTGCTCGGACAGCCCTCCTACGAGCAGTACTTC. It specifies CSARVLGQPSYEQYF. The chain uses TRBV20-1 and TRBJ2-7; D is possibly TRBD1 (6 bases). V shed 1 base and J shed 0 bases, with 13 bases lying between them. The CDR3 loop spans 15 amino acids. In germline, CDR1 is DFQATT, CDR2 SNEGSKA (reference sequence).

This clonotype was observed a few times. The CDR3 sequence is CASTPTTGGKAEAFF. In DNA form, the CDR3 reads TGCGCCAGCACCCCTACGACAGGGGGGAAGGCTGAAGCTTTCTTT. The V gene is TRBV5-1, the J gene TRBJ1-1; 9 nucleotides align to TRBD1. CDR3 length: 15 residues. CDR1 is SGHRS and CDR2 is YFSETQ in the germline V gene. The V segment lost 6 bases and the J segment 6 bases; nucleotides outside the gene matches: 12. Variable domain in full (rest from reference TRBV5-1 and TRBJ1-1): KAGVTQTPRYLIKTRGQQVTLSCSPISGHRSVSWYQQTPGQGLQFLFEYFSETQRNKGNFPGRFSGRQFSNSRSEMNVSTLELGDSALYLCASTPTTGGKAEAFFGQGTRLTVV.

The V call is TRBV15, the J call TRBJ1-5, with D unclear. V was trimmed by 0 bases and J by 6 bases, leaving 3 bases between them. Per germline, CDR1 LNHNV and CDR2 YYDKDF (reference sequence). This CDR3 has 12 residues. Here the CDR3 DNA reads TGTGCCACCAGCAGAGATGTTCAGCCCCAGCATTTT. It encodes CATSRDVQPQHF.

The chain uses TRBV5-1 and TRBJ2-4; no clear D. V was pared by 0 bases and J by 6 bases, with 7 bases between. This CDR3 contains 13 residues. The germline CDR1 and CDR2 sequences are SGHRS and YFSETQ. CDR3 sequence reads: CASSLGHRNIQYF. CDR3 DNA sequence: TGCGCCAGCAGCTTGGGGCACAGAAACATTCAGTACTTC.

This clonotype was counted a few times. The chain employs TRBV20-1 and TRBJ2-2, with D possibly being TRBD2 (5 bases). Per germline, CDR1 DFQATT and CDR2 SNEGSKA (reference sequence). The CDR3 has 16 amino acids. The V end was cut by 1 base, the J end by 5 bases, with 17 bases between. CDR3 in amino acids: CSARVLAGGGTGELFF. The CDR3 DNA sequence: TGCAGTGCTAGAGTGTTGGCGGGCGGTGGGACCGGGGAGCTGTTTTTT.

This clonotype appeared a few times. The chain employs TRBV28 and TRBJ1-1; no clear D. Deletions cut 2 bases from V and 10 bases from J, with 14 bases between. CDR1 and CDR2 from the germline V gene are MDHEN and SYDVKM. The CDR3 extends over 13 amino acids. CDR3 protein: CASSLGWGLGAFF. The CDR3 DNA reads as TGTGCCAGCAGTTTAGGATGGGGTCTGGGAGCTTTCTTT.

This clonotype has a handful of counts. The chain links TRBV29-1 to TRBJ1-2, with D uncertain. The CDR3 has 12 amino acids. CDR1 and CDR2 (germline): SQVTM, ANQGSEA. The V gene lost 3 bases and the J gene lost 7 bases, with 12 bases spanning the gap. Here the CDR3 reads CSVDTGVGGYTF. The CDR3 nucleotides read TGCAGCGTTGATACGGGAGTTGGTGGCTACACCTTC.

In DNA, the CDR3 is TGTGCCAGCAGTTACTCGACGGAAAGGATGGAAGACGAGCAGTACTTC. Protein sequence: CASSYSTERMEDEQYF. This chain links TRBV6-5 with TRBJ2-7, with D unclear. From germline, CDR1 is MNHEY and CDR2 SVGAGI. V was clipped by 0 bases and J by 5 bases, with 17 bases between them. There are 16 residues in the CDR3.

The chain employs TRBV28 and TRBJ1-2; D gene ambiguous. From germline, CDR1 is MDHEN and CDR2 SYDVKM. CDR3 length equals 18 residues. V gave up 5 bases and J gave up 3 bases, with 25 bases separating them. The CDR3 spells CASSTTRVRANRHYGYTF. The CDR3 DNA sequence: TGTGCCAGCAGTACAACCCGCGTGAGGGCTAACCGGCACTATGGCTACACCTTC.

The sample holds a few counts of this clonotype. The J gene is TRBJ1-2, the V gene TRBV6-5; D ambiguous. Trimming stripped 2 bases from V and 2 bases from J, with 15 bases between. Germline V gene sequence: CDR1 MNHEY, CDR2 SVGAGI. The CDR3 totals 16 residues. This chain's CDR3 is CASSYLGGTENYGYTF. In DNA form, the CDR3 reads TGTGCCAGCAGTTACCTGGGAGGAACTGAAAACTATGGCTACACCTTC.

Details on this clonotype: The junction does not match germline at one end; this may be a read error. The V call is TRBV20-1, the J call TRBJ2-4, with 7 positions matching TRBD1. Germline assignment: CDR1 DFQATT and CDR2 SNEGSKA (reference sequence). CDR3 length: 12 residues. This chain's CDR3 is CSAAYNRGDRGF. CDR3 coding DNA: TGCAGTGCTGCATACAACAGGGGAGATAGAGGGTTC.

This clonotype showed up just a few times. This chain uses TRBV6-5 with TRBJ1-5; D is unclear. V dropped 3 bases and J dropped 0 bases, with 6 bases sitting between them. This CDR3 has 14 amino acids. Germline V lookup: CDR1 MNHEY, CDR2 SVGAGI. CDR3 sequence reads: CASSYSYSNQPQHF. The CDR3 region has the DNA TGTGCCAGCAGTTATAGTTATAGCAATCAGCCCCAGCATTTT.

This clonotype was seen a single time. This chain connects TRBV3-1 to TRBJ1-2; 7 positions agree with TRBD1. The CDR3 length is 14 residues. V was pared by 0 bases and J by 5 bases, with 3 bases of the junction left unmatched. CDR1 and CDR2 (germline): LGHDT, YNNKEL (reference sequence). CDR3 sequence (DNA): TGTGCCAGCAGCCAAGAAAACAGGGGATATGGCTACACCTTC. Its translation: CASSQENRGYGYTF. Full variable domain (remainder filled in from reference TRBV3-1 and TRBJ1-2): DTAVSQTPKYLVTQMGNDKSIKCEQNLGHDTMYWYKQDSKKFLKIMFSYNNKELIINETVPNRFSPKSPDKAHLNLHINSLELGDSAVYFCASSQENRGYGYTFGSGTRLTVV.

V gene TRBV9 combines with J gene TRBJ2-7; 7 bases align to TRBD1. V gave up 4 bases and J gave up 0 bases; unmatched junction bases: 7. Looked up from germline, CDR1 is SGDLS and CDR2 is YYNGEE. The CDR3 sequence is 15 residues long. For the CDR3, the DNA is TGTGCCAGCAGCCCGCGGACAGGCGTCTCCTACGAGCAGTACTTC. Encoded protein: CASSPRTGVSYEQYF.

The V and J genes are TRBV29-1 and TRBJ1-2, with D perhaps matching TRBD1 (5 bases). Germline V lookup: CDR1 SQVTM, CDR2 ANQGSEA. V lost 7 bases and J lost 0, with 15 bases in between. The CDR3 is 14 residues long. The CDR3 nucleotides are TGCAGCGCTCGGATGGGACGGTCTAACTATGGCTACACCTTC. Protein product: CSARMGRSNYGYTF.